One and the same sample provided the 22 T cell receptor beta chains below, sequenced in a study of T cells in Graves' hyperthyroidism and ophthalmopathy. The TCR beta CDR3 regions underwent amplification using RNA transcripts as the source. The TCR CDR3 first-round RT-PCR relied on the HTBI primer set. A single record per CDR3 protein comes from TCRdb applying MiXCR to the multiplex PCR reads. The sample lists around 500,000 distinct CDR3 sequences, around 15% seen once, with about 15% in the top ten. Sequenced input: blood. The receptors originated from a woman in her thirties or forties with Graves' hyperthyroidism.

This clonotype showed up many times. The chain couples TRBV28 to TRBJ1-1; D gene unclear. CDR3 size: 13 residues. V lost 7 bases and J 6 bases, leaving 15 bases between the germline ends. Germline V gene lookup returns CDR1 MDHEN and CDR2 SYDVKM. The CDR3 coding sequence is TGTGCCAGCACCCGGCAGCGGGCCGCTGAAGCTTTCTTT. Translating gives CASTRQRAAEAFF.

The chain joins TRBV15 to TRBJ2-3; D is uncertain. Germline CDR1 reads LNHNV; CDR2 reads YYDKDF (reference sequence). CDR3 length equals 14 residues. V dropped 3 bases and J dropped 0 bases, with 7 bases sitting between them. CDR3 sequence (DNA): TGTGCCACCAGCAGTGGGCAGAGCACAGATACGCAGTATTTT. Amino acid sequence: CATSSGQSTDTQYF.

The chain recombines TRBV6-2 or TRBV6-3 with TRBJ2-5, with 12 bases that match TRBD2. The CDR3 totals 14 residues. Germline loops: CDR1 MNHEY, CDR2 SVGEGT. With V trimmed by 5 bases and J by 13 bases, 11 bases remained unmatched. The CDR3 region has the DNA TGTGCCAGCAGTCCCTCTGGACTAGCGGGACCAACGTACTTC. Amino acids: CASSPSGLAGPTYF.

V gene TRBV20-1 combines with J gene TRBJ1-5; 9 nucleotides align to TRBD1. J was trimmed by 8 bases and V by 5 bases; bases with no gene match: 7. Looked up from germline, CDR1 is DFQATT and CDR2 is SNEGSKA (reference sequence). The CDR3 contains 13 residues. The CDR3 nucleotides are TGCAGTGCTCGTCCGGGACAGGGCAAGCCCCAGCATTTT. This gives the protein CSARPGQGKPQHF.

This clonotype has more than one count but fewer than ten. The CDR3 spells CASSQATGGSYNEQFF. The CDR3 nucleotides read TGCGCCAGCAGCCAAGCCACGGGGGGGTCCTACAATGAGCAGTTCTTC. This chain connects TRBV4-1 to TRBJ2-1; 8 nucleotides align to TRBD2. CDR3 size: 16 residues. Unmatched junction bases numbered 3, after V lost 1 base and J lost 1 base. Germline CDR1 and CDR2: MGHRA and YSYEKL.

This clonotype was seen repeatedly, ten times or more. The gene calls are TRBV30 and TRBJ1-1, with D hard to call. The CDR3 extends over 11 amino acids. Deletions cut 8 bases from V and 0 bases from J, with 7 bases between. Germline V gene data show CDR1 as GTSNPN and CDR2 as SVGIG (reference sequence). The CDR3 DNA sequence: TGTGCCGCCGATATGAACACTGAAGCTTTCTTT. As protein: CAADMNTEAFF. The whole variable domain, filled in from reference TRBV30 and TRBJ1-1, reads SQTIHQWPATLVQPVGSPLSLECTVEGTSNPNLYWYRQAAGRGLQLLFYSVGIGQISSEVPQNLSASRPQDRQFILSSKKLLLSDSGFYLCAADMNTEAFFGQGTRLTVV.

This chain joins TRBV19 and TRBJ2-7, with D perhaps matching TRBD1 (5 bases). Per germline, CDR1 LNHDA and CDR2 SQIVND (reference sequence). The CDR3 length is 13 residues. The V gene lost 3 bases and the J gene lost 11 bases, with 17 bases spanning the gap. The CDR3 sequence: CASSMFKGEEKYF. DNA for the CDR3: TGTGCCAGTAGTATGTTCAAAGGGGAAGAGAAGTACTTC.

This clonotype was counted at least ten times. This chain joins TRBV11-2 and TRBJ2-7; TRBD1 might be the D (6 bases). The V gene's germline CDR1 is SGHAT and CDR2 FQNNGV. Trimming took off 4 bases at V and 3 bases at J, with 19 bases between the two ends. This CDR3 spans 16 amino acids. The CDR3 loop reads CASSSLGITGFYEQYF. CDR3 nucleotide sequence: TGTGCCAGCAGCTCACTCGGAATTACAGGGTTCTACGAGCAGTACTTC.

This clonotype was seen many times. The chain combines TRBV5-1 with TRBJ2-1; the D is unclear. V was cut by 0 bases and J by 4 bases, with 14 bases left in between. The CDR3 sequence is 16 residues long. CDR1 SGHRS and CDR2 YFSETQ come from the germline V gene. The CDR3 here is CASSLESRSFYNEQFF. The CDR3 DNA sequence: TGCGCCAGCAGCTTGGAAAGCAGGAGCTTTTACAATGAGCAGTTCTTC. Variable domain in full (rest from reference TRBV5-1 and TRBJ2-1): KAGVTQTPRYLIKTRGQQVTLSCSPISGHRSVSWYQQTPGQGLQFLFEYFSETQRNKGNFPGRFSGRQFSNSRSEMNVSTLELGDSALYLCASSLESRSFYNEQFFGPGTRLTVL.

This clonotype was detected a few times. The chain uses TRBV3-1 and TRBJ1-4; TRBD1 matches at 8 bases. Germline V gene data show CDR1 as LGHDT and CDR2 as YNNKEL (reference sequence). The V gene end was trimmed by 2 bases and the J gene end by 8 bases; junction bases not matched to a gene: 7. The CDR3 runs to 15 residues. The CDR3 region has the DNA TGTGCCAGCAGCCAAAGGGGCAGGGGGCGAGAAAAACTGTTTTTT. Its protein is CASSQRGRGREKLFF.

This clonotype was picked up many times. The chain uses TRBV28 and TRBJ2-3; D is possibly TRBD1 (6 bases). Per germline, CDR1 MDHEN and CDR2 SYDVKM. Trimming left V 6 bases short and J 4 bases short, with 14 bases between. This CDR3 has 14 residues. In DNA, the CDR3 is TGTGCCAGCAGGGTCACAGGGTACGCAGATACGCAGTATTTT. Its translation is CASRVTGYADTQYF.

This clonotype was recorded many times. The J gene is TRBJ1-3, the V gene TRBV12-3 or TRBV12-4, with 11 bases identical to TRBD1. V lost 3 bases and J lost 1; bases outside the gene matches: 2. The CDR3 has 16 amino acids. In nucleotides, the CDR3 is TGTGCCAGCAGTTTCGGGACAGGGGGATCTGGAAACACCATATATTTT. Protein: CASSFGTGGSGNTIYF.

This clonotype occurred many times. The V call is TRBV28, the J call TRBJ1-4; no reliable D call. The CDR3 is 15 residues long. Deletions cut 5 bases from V and 8 bases from J, with 18 bases between. Germline values: CDR1 MDHEN, CDR2 SYDVKM. The DNA for the CDR3 is TGTGCCAGCAGTCCCCCGGAAGGGAGGAAGGAAAAACTGTTTTTT. Its protein is CASSPPEGRKEKLFF.

The chain couples TRBV12-3 or TRBV12-4 to TRBJ1-6; no clear D gene. Between the trimmed V and J ends, which lost 4 bases and 8 bases, there was a span of 6 bases. This CDR3 region has 12 residues. CDR3 loop: CASSSGDSPLHF. The CDR3 DNA follows: TGTGCCAGCAGTTCCGGGGATTCACCCCTCCACTTT.

This chain links TRBV15 with TRBJ1-5; 12 positions agree with TRBD1. Germline V gene sequence: CDR1 LNHNV, CDR2 YYDKDF (reference sequence). The CDR3 covers 18 residues. Trimming removed 4 bases from V and 3 bases from J; junction bases left unmatched: 10. The CDR3 bases are TGTGCCACCAGCACTAGGGGACAGGGGGCCCTTGACAATCAGCCCCAGCATTTT. It is translated as CATSTRGQGALDNQPQHF.

This clonotype was seen many times. This sequence joins TRBV5-1 and TRBJ1-6; TRBD1 matches at 9 bases. Germline assignment: CDR1 SGHRS and CDR2 YFSETQ. V dropped 4 bases and J dropped 4; count of bases not matched to a gene: 9. The CDR3 runs to 17 residues. The CDR3 DNA reads as TGCGCCAGCAGCAAAAAAACCGGACAGGGGTATAATTCACCCCTCCACTTT. Translation: CASSKKTGQGYNSPLHF. Filled out from reference TRBV5-1 and TRBJ1-6, the complete variable domain reads KAGVTQTPRYLIKTRGQQVTLSCSPISGHRSVSWYQQTPGQGLQFLFEYFSETQRNKGNFPGRFSGRQFSNSRSEMNVSTLELGDSALYLCASSKKTGQGYNSPLHFGNGTRLTVT.

In its sample, this clonotype was seen many times. The gene calls are TRBV10-3 and TRBJ2-1, with 8 positions matching TRBD1. With V trimmed by 10 bases and J by 5 bases, 19 bases remained unmatched. CDR1 is ENHRY and CDR2 is SYGVKD in the germline V gene. CDR3 length: 17 amino acids. The CDR3 sequence: CATQDRVDVERDNEQFF. The CDR3, as DNA: TGTGCCACCCAGGACAGGGTGGACGTGGAGCGAGACAATGAGCAGTTCTTC.

As concerns this clonotype: With a much larger clone just one base away, this may be a read error. The J gene is TRBJ2-7, the V gene TRBV7-9, with 11 bases identical to TRBD2. Germline V gene data show CDR1 as SEHNR and CDR2 as FQNEAQ (reference sequence). This CDR3 spans 14 amino acids. The CDR3 loop is CANSATSGAYEQYF. CDR3 DNA sequence: TGTGCCAACAGCGCGACTAGCGGGGCTTACGAGCAGTACTTC.

CDR3 DNA: TGCGCCAGCAGCTTCTCCGCGCCGGGGGAGCTGTTTTTT. Amino acids: CASSFSAPGELFF. The V gene is TRBV5-1, the J gene TRBJ2-2; D ambiguous. Trimming took 2 bases from V and 8 from J, leaving 10 bases between them. Looked up from germline, CDR1 is SGHRS and CDR2 is YFSETQ. CDR3 size: 13 residues.

The V gene is TRBV5-1, the J gene TRBJ2-3; TRBD1 matches 8 bases. The V gene end was trimmed by 3 bases and the J gene end by 4 bases; junction bases not matched to a gene: 10. The germline gives CDR1 SGHRS, CDR2 YFSETQ. This CDR3 comprises 16 residues. In DNA form, the CDR3 reads TGCGCCAGCAGCTGGGCAGGGGGCGGCATAGCAGATACGCAGTATTTT. It specifies CASSWAGGGIADTQYF.

This clonotype showed up many times. The chain is built from TRBV20-1 and TRBJ1-1; perhaps TRBD1 as D (5 bases). V was trimmed by 6 bases and J by 7 bases, leaving 9 bases between them. This CDR3 has 10 amino acids. The germline gives CDR1 DFQATT, CDR2 SNEGSKA (reference sequence). DNA of the CDR3: TGCAGTGCCCGCAGGGATGAAGCTTTCTTT. Translating gives CSARRDEAFF.

As for this clonotype: The junction shows a germline mismatch at one end, possibly a read error. The CDR3 spells CAISRWLAGPSLSYNEQFF. For the CDR3, the DNA is TGTGCCATCAGCCGCTGGTTAGCGGGCCCCTCACTCTCCTACAATGAGCAGTTCTTC. This chain uses TRBV7-9 with TRBJ2-1, with 7 nucleotides matching TRBD2. CDR3 length: 19 amino acids. Germline loops: CDR1 SEHNR, CDR2 FQNEAQ (reference sequence). The full variable domain, completed using reference TRBV7-9 and TRBJ2-1, is DTGVSQNPRHKITKRGQNVTFRCDPISEHNRLYWYRQTLGQGPEFLTYFQNEAQLEKSRLLSDRFSAERPKGSFSTLEIQRTEQGDSAMYLCAISRWLAGPSLSYNEQFFGPGTRLTVL.